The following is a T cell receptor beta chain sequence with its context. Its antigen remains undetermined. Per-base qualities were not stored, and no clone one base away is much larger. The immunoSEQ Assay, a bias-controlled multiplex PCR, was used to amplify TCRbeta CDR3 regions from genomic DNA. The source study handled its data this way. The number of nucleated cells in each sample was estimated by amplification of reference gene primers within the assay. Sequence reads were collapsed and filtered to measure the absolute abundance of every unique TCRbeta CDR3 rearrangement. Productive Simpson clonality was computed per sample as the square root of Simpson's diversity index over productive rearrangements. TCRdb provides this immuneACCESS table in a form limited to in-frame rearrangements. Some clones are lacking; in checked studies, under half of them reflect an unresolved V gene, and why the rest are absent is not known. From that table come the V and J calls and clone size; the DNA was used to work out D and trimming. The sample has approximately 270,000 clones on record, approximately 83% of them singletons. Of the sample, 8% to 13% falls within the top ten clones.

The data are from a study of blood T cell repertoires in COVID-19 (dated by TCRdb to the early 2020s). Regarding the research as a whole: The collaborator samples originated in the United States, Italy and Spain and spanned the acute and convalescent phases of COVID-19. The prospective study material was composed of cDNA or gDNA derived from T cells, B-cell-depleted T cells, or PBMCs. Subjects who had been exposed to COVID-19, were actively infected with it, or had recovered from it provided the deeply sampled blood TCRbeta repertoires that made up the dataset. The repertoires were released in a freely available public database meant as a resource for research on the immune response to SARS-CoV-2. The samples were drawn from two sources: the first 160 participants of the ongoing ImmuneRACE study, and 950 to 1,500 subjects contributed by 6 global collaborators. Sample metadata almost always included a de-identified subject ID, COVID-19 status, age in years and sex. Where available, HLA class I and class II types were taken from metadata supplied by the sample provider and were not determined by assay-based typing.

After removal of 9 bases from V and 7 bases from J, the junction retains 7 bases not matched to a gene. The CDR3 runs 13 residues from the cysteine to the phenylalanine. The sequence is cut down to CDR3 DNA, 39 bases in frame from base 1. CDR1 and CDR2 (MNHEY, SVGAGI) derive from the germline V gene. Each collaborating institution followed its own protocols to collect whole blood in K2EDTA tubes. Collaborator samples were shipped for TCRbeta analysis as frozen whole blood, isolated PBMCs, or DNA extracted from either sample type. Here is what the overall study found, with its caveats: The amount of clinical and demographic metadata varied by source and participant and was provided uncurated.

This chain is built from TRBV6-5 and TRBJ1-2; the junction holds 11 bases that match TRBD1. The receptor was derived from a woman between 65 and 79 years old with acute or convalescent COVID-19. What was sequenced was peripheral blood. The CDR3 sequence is CASSGQGVFGYTF. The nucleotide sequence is TGTGCCAGTTCGGGACAGGGGGTTTTTGGCTACACCTTC.